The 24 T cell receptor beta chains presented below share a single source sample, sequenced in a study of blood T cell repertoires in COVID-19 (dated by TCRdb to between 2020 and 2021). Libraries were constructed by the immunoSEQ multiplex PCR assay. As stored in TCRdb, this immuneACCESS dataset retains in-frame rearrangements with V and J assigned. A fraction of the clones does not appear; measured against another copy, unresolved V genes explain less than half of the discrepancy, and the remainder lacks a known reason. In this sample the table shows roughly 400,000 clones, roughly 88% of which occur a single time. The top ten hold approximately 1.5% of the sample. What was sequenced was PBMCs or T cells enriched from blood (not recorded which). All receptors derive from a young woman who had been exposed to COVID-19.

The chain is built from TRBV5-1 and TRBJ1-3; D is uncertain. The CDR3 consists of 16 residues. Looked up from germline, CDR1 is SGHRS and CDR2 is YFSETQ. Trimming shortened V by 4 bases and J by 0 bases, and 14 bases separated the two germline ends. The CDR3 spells CASSPPSSTSGNTIYF. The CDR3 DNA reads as TGCGCCAGCAGCCCCCCCTCGAGCACCTCTGGAAACACCATATATTTT.

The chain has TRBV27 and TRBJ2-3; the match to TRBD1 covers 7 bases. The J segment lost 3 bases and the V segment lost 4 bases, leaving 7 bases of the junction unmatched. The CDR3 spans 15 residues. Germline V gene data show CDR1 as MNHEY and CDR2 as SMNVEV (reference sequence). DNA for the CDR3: TGTGCCAGCAGTTCTTCAGGGGGTAGGACAGATACGCAGTATTTT. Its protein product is CASSSSGGRTDTQYF.

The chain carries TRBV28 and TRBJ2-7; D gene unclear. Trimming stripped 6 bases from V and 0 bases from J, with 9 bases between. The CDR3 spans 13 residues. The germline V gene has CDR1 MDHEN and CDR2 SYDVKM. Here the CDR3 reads CASRPTISYEQYF. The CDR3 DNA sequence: TGTGCCAGCAGACCTACTATCTCCTACGAGCAGTACTTC.

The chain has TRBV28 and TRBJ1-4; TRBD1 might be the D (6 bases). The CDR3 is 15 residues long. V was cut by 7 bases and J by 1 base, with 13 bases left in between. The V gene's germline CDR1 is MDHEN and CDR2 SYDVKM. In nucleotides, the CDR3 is TGTGCCAGCACCGGCGGGGGCGAAACTAATGAAAAACTGTTTTTT. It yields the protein CASTGGGETNEKLFF.

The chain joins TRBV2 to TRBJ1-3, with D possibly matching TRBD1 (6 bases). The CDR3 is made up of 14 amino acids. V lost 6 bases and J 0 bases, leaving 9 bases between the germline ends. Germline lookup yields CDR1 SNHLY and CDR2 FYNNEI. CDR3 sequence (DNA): TGTGCCAGCAGGACGGACAGCTCTGGAAACACCATATATTTT. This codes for CASRTDSSGNTIYF. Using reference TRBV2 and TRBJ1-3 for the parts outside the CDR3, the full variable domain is EPEVTQTPSHQVTQMGQEVILRCVPISNHLYFYWYRQILGQKVEFLVSFYNNEISEKSEIFDDQFSVERPDGSNFTLKIRSTKLEDSAMYFCASRTDSSGNTIYFGEGSWLTVV.

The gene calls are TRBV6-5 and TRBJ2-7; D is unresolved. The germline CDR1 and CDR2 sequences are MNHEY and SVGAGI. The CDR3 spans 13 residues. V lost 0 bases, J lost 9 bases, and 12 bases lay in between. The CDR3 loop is CASSYSNQAPQYF. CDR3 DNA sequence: TGTGCCAGCAGTTACTCGAACCAAGCGCCGCAGTACTTC.

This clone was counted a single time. CDR3 DNA: TGCAGTGCTAGTACACCGTTGTACTCCTACGAGCAGTACTTC. Translation gives CSASTPLYSYEQYF. The chain links TRBV20-1 to TRBJ2-7, with unresolved D. Between the trimmed V and J ends, which lost 3 bases and 0 bases, there was a span of 12 bases. Germline CDR1 is DFQATT and CDR2 is SNEGSKA (reference sequence). The CDR3 has 14 residues.

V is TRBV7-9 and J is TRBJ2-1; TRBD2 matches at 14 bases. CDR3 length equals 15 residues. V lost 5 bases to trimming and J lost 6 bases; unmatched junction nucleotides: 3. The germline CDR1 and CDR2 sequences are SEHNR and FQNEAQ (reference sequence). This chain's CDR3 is CASSQGTSGGNEQFF. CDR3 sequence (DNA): TGTGCCAGCAGCCAGGGGACTAGCGGGGGCAATGAGCAGTTCTTC.

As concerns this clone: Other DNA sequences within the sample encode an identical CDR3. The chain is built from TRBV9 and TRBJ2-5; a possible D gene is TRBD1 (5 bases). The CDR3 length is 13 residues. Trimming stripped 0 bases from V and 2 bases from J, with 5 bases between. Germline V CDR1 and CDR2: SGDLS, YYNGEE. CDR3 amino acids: CASSVAGQETQYF. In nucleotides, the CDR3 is TGTGCCAGCAGCGTAGCAGGGCAAGAGACCCAGTACTTC.

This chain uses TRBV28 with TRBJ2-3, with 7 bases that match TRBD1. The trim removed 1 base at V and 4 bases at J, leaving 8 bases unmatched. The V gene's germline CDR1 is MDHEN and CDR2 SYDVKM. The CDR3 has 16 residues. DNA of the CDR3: TGTGCCAGCAGTTTATTAGGGGGCGAGGTCTCAGATACGCAGTATTTT. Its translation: CASSLLGGEVSDTQYF.

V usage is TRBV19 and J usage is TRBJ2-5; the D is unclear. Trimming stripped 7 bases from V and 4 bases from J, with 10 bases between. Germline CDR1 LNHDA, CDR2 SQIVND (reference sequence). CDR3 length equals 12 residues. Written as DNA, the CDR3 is TGTGCCAGTACCAGTGGGCGAGAGACCCAGTACTTC. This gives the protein CASTSGRETQYF.

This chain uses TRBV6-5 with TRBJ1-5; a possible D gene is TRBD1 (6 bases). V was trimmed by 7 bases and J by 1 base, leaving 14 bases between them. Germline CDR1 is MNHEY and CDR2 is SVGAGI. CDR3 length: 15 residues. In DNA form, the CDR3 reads TGTGCCAGCACCCAGGACAGACCAAGCAATCAGCCCCAGCATTTT. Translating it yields CASTQDRPSNQPQHF.

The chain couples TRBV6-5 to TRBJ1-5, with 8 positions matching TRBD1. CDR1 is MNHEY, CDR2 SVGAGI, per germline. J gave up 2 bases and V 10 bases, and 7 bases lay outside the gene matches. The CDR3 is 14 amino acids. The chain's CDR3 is CATADRGGNQPQHF. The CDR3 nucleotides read TGTGCCACAGCCGACAGGGGCGGCAATCAGCCCCAGCATTTT.

The CDR3 sequence is CASGQGGHTEAFF. The CDR3 coding sequence is TGTGCCAGCGGACAGGGGGGTCACACTGAAGCTTTCTTT. J is TRBJ1-1 and V is TRBV6-5, with 10 bases matching TRBD1. The germline gives CDR1 MNHEY, CDR2 SVGAGI. The V segment lost 8 bases and the J segment 3 bases; nucleotides outside the gene matches: 3. The CDR3 length is 13 residues.

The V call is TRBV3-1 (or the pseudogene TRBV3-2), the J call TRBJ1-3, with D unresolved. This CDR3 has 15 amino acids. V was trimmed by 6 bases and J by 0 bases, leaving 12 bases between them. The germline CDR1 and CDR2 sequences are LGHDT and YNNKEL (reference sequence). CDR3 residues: CASSPTPSSGNTIYF. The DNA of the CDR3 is TGTGCCAGCAGTCCGACACCATCCTCTGGAAACACCATATATTTT.

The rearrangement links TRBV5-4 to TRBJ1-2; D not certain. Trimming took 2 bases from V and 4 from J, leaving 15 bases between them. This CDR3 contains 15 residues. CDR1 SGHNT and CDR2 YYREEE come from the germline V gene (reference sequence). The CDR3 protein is CASSFMGEDLYGYTF. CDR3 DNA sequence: TGTGCCAGCAGCTTCATGGGAGAAGACCTCTATGGCTACACCTTC.

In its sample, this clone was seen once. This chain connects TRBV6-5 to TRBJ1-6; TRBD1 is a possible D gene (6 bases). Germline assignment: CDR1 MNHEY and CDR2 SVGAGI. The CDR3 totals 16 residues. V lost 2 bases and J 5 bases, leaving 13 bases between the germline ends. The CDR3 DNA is TGTGCCAGCAGTTACAAGGGGGGGGGAAATAATTCACCCCTCCACTTT. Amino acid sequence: CASSYKGGGNNSPLHF.

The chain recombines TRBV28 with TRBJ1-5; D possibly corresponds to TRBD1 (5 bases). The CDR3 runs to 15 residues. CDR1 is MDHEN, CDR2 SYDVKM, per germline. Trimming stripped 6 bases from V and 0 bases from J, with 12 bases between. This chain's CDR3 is CASSTGPASNQPQHF. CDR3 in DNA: TGTGCCAGCAGCACAGGTCCTGCTAGCAATCAGCCCCAGCATTTT.

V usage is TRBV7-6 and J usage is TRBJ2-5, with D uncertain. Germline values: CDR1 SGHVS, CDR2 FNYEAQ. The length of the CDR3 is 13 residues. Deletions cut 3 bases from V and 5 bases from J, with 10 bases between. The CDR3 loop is CASSLSPGETQYF. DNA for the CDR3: TGTGCCAGCAGCTTGTCCCCCGGGGAGACCCAGTACTTC.

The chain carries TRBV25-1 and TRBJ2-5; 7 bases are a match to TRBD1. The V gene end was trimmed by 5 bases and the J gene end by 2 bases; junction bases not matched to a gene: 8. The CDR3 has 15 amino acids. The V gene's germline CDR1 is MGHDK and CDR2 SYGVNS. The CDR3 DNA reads TGTGCCAGCAGTTACCGGGACAGAGATCAAGAGACCCAGTACTTC. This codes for CASSYRDRDQETQYF. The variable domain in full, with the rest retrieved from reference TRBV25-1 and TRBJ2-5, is EADIYQTPRYLVIGTGKKITLECSQTMGHDKMYWYQQDPGMELHLIHYSYGVNSTEKGDLSSESTVSRIRTEHFPLTLESARPSHTSQYLCASSYRDRDQETQYFGPGTRLLVL.

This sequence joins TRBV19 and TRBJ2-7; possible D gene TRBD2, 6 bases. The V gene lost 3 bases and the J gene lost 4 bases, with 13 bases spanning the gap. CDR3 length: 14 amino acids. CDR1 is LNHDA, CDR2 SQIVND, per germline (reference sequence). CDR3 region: CASSIGGFGYEQYF. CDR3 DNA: TGTGCCAGTAGTATCGGGGGATTTGGGTACGAGCAGTACTTC.

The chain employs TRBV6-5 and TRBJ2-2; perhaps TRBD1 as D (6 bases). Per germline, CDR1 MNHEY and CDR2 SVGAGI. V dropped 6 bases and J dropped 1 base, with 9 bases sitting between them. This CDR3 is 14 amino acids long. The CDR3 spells CASSRDKNTGELFF. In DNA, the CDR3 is TGTGCCAGCAGCCGGGACAAGAACACCGGGGAGCTGTTTTTT.

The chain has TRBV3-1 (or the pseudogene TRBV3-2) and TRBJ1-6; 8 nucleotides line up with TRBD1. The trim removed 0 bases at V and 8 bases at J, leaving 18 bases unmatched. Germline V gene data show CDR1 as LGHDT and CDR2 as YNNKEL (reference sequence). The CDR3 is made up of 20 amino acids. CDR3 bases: TGTGCCAGCAGCCAAGATGACGTGACAGGGGATTACGGCGTGGATTCACCCCTCCACTTT. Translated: CASSQDDVTGDYGVDSPLHF.

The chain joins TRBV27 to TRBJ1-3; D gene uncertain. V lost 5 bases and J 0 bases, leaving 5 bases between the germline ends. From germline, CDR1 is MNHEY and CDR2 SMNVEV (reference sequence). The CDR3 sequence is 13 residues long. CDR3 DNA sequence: TGTGCCAGCAGTCCAAACTCTGGAAACACCATATATTTT. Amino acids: CASSPNSGNTIYF.